This entry lists 26 T cell receptor beta chains sequenced from one sample in a study of blood T cell repertoires in COVID-19. Using immunoSEQ multiplex PCR, the repertoire was profiled, and TCRdb retains in-frame clones only, with some absent. Of 100,000 to 140,000 clones listed, over 60% were seen once; the top ten hold around 4.4%. The sample consisted of peripheral blood. The receptors come from a man in his 70s with acute or convalescent COVID-19.

The chain combines TRBV10-1 with TRBJ2-7, with 12 bases fitting TRBD2. Looked up from germline, CDR1 is WNHNN and CDR2 is SYGVQD (reference sequence). The CDR3 consists of 17 residues. V trimming: 4 bases; J trimming: 6 bases; junction bases outside the gene matches: 13. The CDR3 sequence is CASSASMTSGGSSEQYF. In DNA form, the CDR3 reads TGCGCCAGCAGTGCTTCCATGACTAGCGGGGGTTCTAGCGAGCAGTACTTC.

The chain joins TRBV2 to TRBJ1-1; possibly TRBD1 for D (5 bases). The CDR3 totals 11 residues. Trimming pared 8 bases from V and 6 bases from J, leaving 10 bases between. In germline, CDR1 is SNHLY, CDR2 FYNNEI. CDR3 nucleotides: TGTGCCAGCGGGACTTTATCTGAAGCTTTCTTT. Translated: CASGTLSEAFF. Using reference TRBV2 and TRBJ1-1 for the parts outside the CDR3, the full variable domain is EPEVTQTPSHQVTQMGQEVILRCVPISNHLYFYWYRQILGQKVEFLVSFYNNEISEKSEIFDDQFSVERPDGSNFTLKIRSTKLEDSAMYFCASGTLSEAFFGQGTRLTVV.

This chain connects TRBV10-2 to TRBJ1-1; no clear D gene. Germline assignment: CDR1 WSHSY and CDR2 SAAADI. Trimming took off 3 bases at V and 0 bases at J, with 11 bases between the two ends. The CDR3 has 15 residues. The CDR3 region is CASSEPGLMNTEAFF. CDR3 in DNA: TGCGCCAGCAGTGAACCGGGTCTGATGAACACTGAAGCTTTCTTT.

The rearrangement uses TRBV5-1 and TRBJ2-2; possible D gene TRBD1, 5 bases. This CDR3 contains 14 residues. Germline loops: CDR1 SGHRS, CDR2 YFSETQ. Trimming removed 7 bases from V and 5 bases from J, with 15 bases in between. In DNA form, the CDR3 reads TGCGCCAGCTCCCTCGTGACAGAGACCGGGGAGCTGTTTTTT. It codes for CASSLVTETGELFF.

This chain links TRBV7-9 with TRBJ1-1, with D perhaps TRBD1 (6 bases). The length of the CDR3 is 15 residues. In germline, CDR1 is SEHNR, CDR2 FQNEAQ (reference sequence). Trimming pared 2 bases from V and 2 bases from J, leaving 12 bases between. CDR3 sequence: CASSLNRDTNTEAFF. The CDR3 nucleotides read TGTGCCAGCAGCTTAAATAGGGACACCAACACTGAAGCTTTCTTT. The entire variable domain, with the rest obtained from reference TRBV7-9 and TRBJ1-1, is as follows: DTGVSQNPRHKITKRGQNVTFRCDPISEHNRLYWYRQTLGQGPEFLTYFQNEAQLEKSRLLSDRFSAERPKGSFSTLEIQRTEQGDSAMYLCASSLNRDTNTEAFFGQGTRLTVV.

The V gene is TRBV4-3, the J gene TRBJ1-2; D gene ambiguous. The CDR3 covers 12 residues. V shed 1 base and J shed 9 bases, with 9 bases lying between them. Germline values: CDR1 LGHNA, CDR2 YSLEER. CDR3 sequence reads: CASSQAAGSYTF. CDR3 coding DNA: TGCGCCAGCAGCCAAGCGGCGGGGAGCTACACCTTC.

The J gene is TRBJ2-1, the V gene TRBV5-8, with D maybe TRBD1 (5 bases). Germline V gene lookup returns CDR1 SGHTS and CDR2 YDEGEE. V was shortened by 4 bases and J by 5 bases, with 13 bases between the two germline ends. The CDR3 loop spans 14 amino acids. In DNA, the CDR3 is TGTGCCAGCAGCCGCCCGGACACCAACAATGAGCAGTTCTTC. This encodes CASSRPDTNNEQFF.

This rearrangement joins TRBV19 to TRBJ1-5, with D possibly matching TRBD1 (5 bases). From germline, CDR1 is LNHDA and CDR2 SQIVND (reference sequence). V lost 8 bases, J lost 7 bases, and 21 bases lay in between. The CDR3 consists of 15 residues. The CDR3 DNA follows: TGTGCCAGTTCCGCCTGGGGGAGGGAAGGACAGCCCCAGCATTTT. Translated: CASSAWGREGQPQHF.

A single count supports this clone. The rearrangement joins TRBV5-1 to TRBJ1-5, with a weak D call TRBD1 (5 bases). Trimming took off 0 bases at V and 1 base at J, with 8 bases between the two ends. Looked up from germline, CDR1 is SGHRS and CDR2 is YFSETQ. The CDR3 covers 15 residues. CDR3 sequence: CASSLEGRSNQPQHF. Here the CDR3 DNA reads TGCGCCAGCAGCTTGGAGGGGAGGAGCAATCAGCCCCAGCATTTT. The complete variable domain, with remaining parts taken from reference TRBV5-1 and TRBJ1-5, reads KAGVTQTPRYLIKTRGQQVTLSCSPISGHRSVSWYQQTPGQGLQFLFEYFSETQRNKGNFPGRFSGRQFSNSRSEMNVSTLELGDSALYLCASSLEGRSNQPQHFGDGTRLSIL.

In DNA, the CDR3 is TGTGCCAGCAGCCAGGGACTGGCTGGAGATTCCGAGCAGTACTTC. Protein product: CASSQGLAGDSEQYF. The rearrangement joins TRBV11-3 to TRBJ2-7; tentatively, D is TRBD2 (6 bases). Germline V CDR1 and CDR2: SGHNT, YENEEA. V lost 5 bases and J lost 6, with 20 bases in between. CDR3 length: 15 amino acids.

This clone was seen ten or more times. The chain uses TRBV27 and TRBJ1-1; 7 bases line up with TRBD1. Germline loops: CDR1 MNHEY, CDR2 SMNVEV (reference sequence). The CDR3 has 15 amino acids. The trim removed 6 bases at V and 4 bases at J, leaving 11 bases unmatched. DNA for the CDR3: TGTGCCAGCAGATGGAAAACAGGGGACGGCACTGAAGCTTTCTTT. Translated: CASRWKTGDGTEAFF.

The V gene is TRBV19, the J gene TRBJ1-2; no firm D call. This CDR3 is built from 13 residues. Germline V CDR1 and CDR2: LNHDA, SQIVND (reference sequence). V lost 6 bases, J lost 4 bases, and 12 bases lay in between. The CDR3, as DNA: TGTGCCAGTAGCCTGGAAGAGGGCTATGGCTACACCTTC. It codes for CASSLEEGYGYTF. The full variable domain, rest sourced from reference TRBV19 and TRBJ1-2, is DGGITQSPKYLFRKEGQNVTLSCEQNLNHDAMYWYRQDPGQGLRLIYYSQIVNDFQKGDIAEGYSVSREKKESFPLTVTSAQKNPTAFYLCASSLEEGYGYTFGSGTRLTVV.

Only a few counts were recorded for this clone. This chain links TRBV19 with TRBJ1-3; 10 positions match TRBD1. Germline V lookup: CDR1 LNHDA, CDR2 SQIVND (reference sequence). J lost 5 bases, V lost 5 bases, and 6 bases had no gene match. CDR3 length: 15 residues. CDR3 DNA: TGTGCCAGTAGTCCCAGGGGACAGGGGAGAAACACCATATATTTT. Translation: CASSPRGQGRNTIYF. Supplemented by reference TRBV19 and TRBJ1-3, the full variable domain reads DGGITQSPKYLFRKEGQNVTLSCEQNLNHDAMYWYRQDPGQGLRLIYYSQIVNDFQKGDIAEGYSVSREKKESFPLTVTSAQKNPTAFYLCASSPRGQGRNTIYFGEGSWLTVV.

This rearrangement joins TRBV6-5 to TRBJ2-4, with 9 bases fitting TRBD1. Losses at the gene ends were 0 bases for V and 16 bases for J; bases not matched to a gene: 7. Germline V gene sequence: CDR1 MNHEY, CDR2 SVGAGI. CDR3 length equals 13 residues. CDR3 amino acids: CASSYSPGTGIYF. The CDR3 DNA sequence: TGTGCCAGCAGTTACTCCCCCGGGACAGGGATTTACTTC.

This clone has a handful of counts. The chain combines TRBV18 with TRBJ1-1, with 7 bases that match TRBD1. The CDR3 runs to 15 residues. V dropped 5 bases and J dropped 5; count of bases not matched to a gene: 11. Germline lookup yields CDR1 KGHSH and CDR2 LQKENI. The CDR3 DNA reads TGTGCCAGCTCAGCGGGCGGAGAGGGGGCAACTGAAGCTTTCTTT. This codes for CASSAGGEGATEAFF.

The chain links TRBV2 to TRBJ2-1, with TRBD2 identical over 9 bases. CDR3 size: 13 residues. CDR1 and CDR2 from the germline V gene are SNHLY and FYNNEI. Unmatched junction bases numbered 8, after V lost 9 bases and J lost 8 bases. The CDR3, as DNA: TGTGCCAGTGAGACTAGCGGTGGCTATGAGCAGTTCTTC. Amino acids: CASETSGGYEQFF.

This clone showed up just once. V usage is TRBV5-4 and J usage is TRBJ1-4; D not certain. The CDR3 totals 14 residues. V was clipped by 4 bases and J by 8 bases, with 15 bases between them. CDR1 and CDR2 from the germline V gene are SGHNT and YYREEE (reference sequence). CDR3 DNA sequence: TGTGCCAGCAGCCCTGGCGGGAGCAAAGAAAAACTGTTTTTT. Its protein is CASSPGGSKEKLFF.

The gene calls are TRBV18 and TRBJ1-5, with a possible D match to TRBD1 (5 bases). The CDR3 extends over 17 amino acids. The germline V and J ends were trimmed by 0 bases and 2 bases, with 14 bases remaining between them. Per the germline V gene, CDR1 is KGHSH and CDR2 is LQKENI. The CDR3 reads CASSPPGGDTGNQPQHF. The CDR3 DNA follows: TGTGCCAGCTCACCACCTGGGGGGGATACGGGCAATCAGCCCCAGCATTTT.

The chain joins TRBV28 to TRBJ1-4; the D is unclear. Trimming stripped 1 base from V and 14 bases from J, with 17 bases between. The CDR3 is 14 residues long. Germline V gene data show CDR1 as MDHEN and CDR2 as SYDVKM. In DNA, the CDR3 is TGTGCCAGCAGTTTATCCCCCGGGGAGGCCCCGCTGTTTTTT. This codes for CASSLSPGEAPLFF.

The chain uses TRBV7-8 and TRBJ2-3; maybe TRBD1 (6 bases). Germline assignment: CDR1 SGHVS and CDR2 FQNEAQ. The CDR3 spans 18 residues. V was trimmed by 5 bases and J by 1 base, leaving 22 bases between them. The CDR3 loop reads CASSLNRAPRPGTDTQYF. CDR3 nucleotide sequence: TGTGCCAGCAGCCTAAACAGGGCCCCTCGTCCTGGCACAGATACGCAGTATTTT. Based on the CDR3 plus reference TRBV7-8 and TRBJ2-3, the full variable domain is GAGVSQSPRYKVAKRGQDVALRCDPISGHVSLFWYQQALGQGPEFLTYFQNEAQLDKSGLPSDRFFAERPEGSVSTLKIQRTQQEDSAVYLCASSLNRAPRPGTDTQYFGPGTRLTVL.

The chain has TRBV19 and TRBJ1-5, with 7 bases identical to TRBD1. Germline CDR1 and CDR2: LNHDA and SQIVND (reference sequence). The CDR3 covers 14 residues. V lost 4 bases, J lost 2 bases, and 2 bases stayed unmatched. The DNA of the CDR3 is TGTGCCAGTAGTAATACAGGGGGCAATCAGCCCCAGCATTTT. This gives the protein CASSNTGGNQPQHF. Supplemented by reference TRBV19 and TRBJ1-5, the full variable domain reads DGGITQSPKYLFRKEGQNVTLSCEQNLNHDAMYWYRQDPGQGLRLIYYSQIVNDFQKGDIAEGYSVSREKKESFPLTVTSAQKNPTAFYLCASSNTGGNQPQHFGDGTRLSIL.

This chain's CDR3 is CASSLDTGAYNEQFF. The CDR3 DNA follows: TGCGCCAGCAGCTTGGACACCGGGGCCTACAATGAGCAGTTCTTC. This chain uses TRBV5-1 with TRBJ2-1; D may be TRBD2 (5 bases). This CDR3 is built from 15 residues. The V gene lost 0 bases and the J gene lost 2 bases, with 9 bases spanning the gap. Per the germline V gene, CDR1 is SGHRS and CDR2 is YFSETQ.

The genes are TRBV19 and TRBJ1-2, with D unclear. The V end lost 1 base, the J end lost 6 bases, and 9 bases lay between the germline ends. CDR3 length: 13 residues. Germline V gene lookup returns CDR1 LNHDA and CDR2 SQIVND (reference sequence). The DNA of the CDR3 is TGTGCCAGTAGTATAGTGGGAGAAAATGGCTACACCTTC. Amino acids: CASSIVGENGYTF.

V usage is TRBV3-1 (or the pseudogene TRBV3-2) and J usage is TRBJ2-3; 12 nucleotides line up with TRBD2. CDR3 length equals 16 residues. Germline V gene lookup returns CDR1 LGHDT and CDR2 YNNKEL (reference sequence). The junction had 5 bases not matched to a gene; V was cut back by 2 bases and J by 5 bases. The CDR3 nucleotides read TGTGCCAGCAGCCAACTAGCGGGGGGGCCCGGAGATACGCAGTATTTT. Protein product: CASSQLAGGPGDTQYF.

The chain carries TRBV3-1 (or the pseudogene TRBV3-2) and TRBJ2-7, with TRBD1 matching 9 bases. From germline, CDR1 is LGHDT and CDR2 YNNKEL (reference sequence). The CDR3 runs to 14 residues. Trimming cost V 4 bases and J 4 bases; bases outside gene matches: 5. In DNA, the CDR3 is TGTGCCAGCAGCCCGGACAGGGGATTTTACGAGCAGTACTTC. Amino acid sequence: CASSPDRGFYEQYF.

This rearrangement joins TRBV7-2 to TRBJ1-1; D is possibly TRBD1 (5 bases). Trimming stripped 9 bases from V and 4 bases from J, with 18 bases between. The germline V gene encodes CDR1 SGHTA and CDR2 FQGNSA. CDR3 size: 14 residues. CDR3 in amino acids: CASVGRRGITEAFF. CDR3 DNA: TGTGCCAGTGTGGGGAGGCGGGGGATCACTGAAGCTTTCTTT.